These 14 T cell receptor beta chains were all obtained from the same sample, sequenced in a study of PD-1 blockade in classical Hodgkin lymphoma. TCRdb's copy holds only in-frame clones and misses some; the assay was immunoSEQ multiplex PCR. The sample includes some 41,000 clones, approximately 86% of them seen just once. All patients relapsed after autologous stem cell transplantation, and brentuximab vedotin exposure varied. The sequencing here drew on peripheral blood mononuclear cells (PBMCs), taken before the second cycle of nivolumab. The receptors come from a human donor with classical Hodgkin lymphoma.

This clone has more than one count but fewer than ten. V usage is TRBV6-5 and J usage is TRBJ1-4; 7 bases map to TRBD1. V dropped 8 bases and J dropped 6; count of bases not matched to a gene: 6. Germline-derived CDR1 and CDR2 are MNHEY and SVGAGI. The CDR3 runs to 13 residues. The CDR3 region is CASARGSYEKLFF. The CDR3 DNA is TGTGCCAGCGCCAGGGGGTCTTATGAAAAACTGTTTTTT.

The V gene is TRBV6-1, the J gene TRBJ2-2; no definite D call. Germline V CDR1 and CDR2: MNHNS, SASEGT. V lost 6 bases and J 4 bases, leaving 12 bases between the germline ends. CDR3 length equals 14 residues. CDR3 protein: CASSLEAGTGELFF. CDR3 nucleotides: TGTGCCAGCAGCCTAGAGGCCGGCACCGGGGAGCTGTTTTTT.

The gene calls are TRBV5-4 and TRBJ2-2, with D possibly being TRBD1 (5 bases). Trimming took 4 bases from V and 7 from J, leaving 17 bases between them. The CDR3 runs to 15 residues. Per germline, CDR1 SGHNT and CDR2 YYREEE (reference sequence). The CDR3 protein is CASSTTDSFFGELFF. CDR3 in DNA: TGTGCCAGCAGCACGACAGACTCCTTCTTCGGGGAGCTGTTTTTT.

The V gene is TRBV28, the J gene TRBJ1-2; tentative D call: TRBD1 (5 bases). The CDR3 runs to 14 residues. The V and J ends lost 6 bases and 7 bases respectively, with 18 bases between them. Germline CDR1 and CDR2: MDHEN and SYDVKM. In DNA, the CDR3 is TGTGCCAGCAGAACCGGCCAGGGAGTGGGTGGCTACACCTTC. It encodes CASRTGQGVGGYTF.

The chain employs TRBV9 and TRBJ2-1; TRBD2 is a possible D gene (6 bases). V was trimmed by 0 bases and J by 0 bases, leaving 13 bases between them. The CDR3 is made up of 17 amino acids. Germline V gene lookup returns CDR1 SGDLS and CDR2 YYNGEE. CDR3 loop: CASSVGGGAISYNEQFF. The CDR3 DNA is TGTGCCAGCAGCGTAGGAGGAGGGGCGATCTCCTACAATGAGCAGTTCTTC.

This clone was recorded once. V is TRBV13 and J is TRBJ1-2, with a tentative D call TRBD1 (6 bases). The CDR3 extends over 15 amino acids. Germline V gives CDR1 PRHDT, CDR2 FYEKMQ (reference sequence). V was cut by 3 bases and J by 2 bases, with 13 bases left in between. The CDR3 DNA follows: TGTGCCAGCAGCTTTCGGGGGCCCTCGAACTATGGCTACACCTTC. Translating it yields CASSFRGPSNYGYTF.

This sequence joins TRBV18 and TRBJ2-5; maybe TRBD2 (5 bases). The CDR3 runs to 14 residues. CDR1 and CDR2 (germline): KGHSH, LQKENI. V was cut by 0 bases and J by 3 bases, with 8 bases left in between. The CDR3 DNA is TGTGCCAGCTCACCACCTTCCGGGGAAGAGACCCAGTACTTC. This sequence encodes CASSPPSGEETQYF. Full variable domain (outside the CDR3, taken from reference TRBV18 and TRBJ2-5): NAGVMQNPRHLVRRRGQEARLRCSPMKGHSHVYWYRQLPEEGLKFMVYLQKENIIDESGMPKERFSAEFPKEGPSILRIQQVVRGDSAAYFCASSPPSGEETQYFGPGTRLLVL.

The V and J genes are TRBV6-5 and TRBJ2-7; tentatively, D is TRBD1 or TRBD2 (5 bases each). V was cut by 0 bases and J by 7 bases, with 19 bases left in between. Germline assignment: CDR1 MNHEY and CDR2 SVGAGI. The CDR3 is made up of 16 amino acids. Written as DNA, the CDR3 is TGTGCCAGCAGTTACTCTCAGTTTCGAGGGGAGAATGAGCAGTACTTC. Protein sequence: CASSYSQFRGENEQYF.

The rearrangement links TRBV7-8 to TRBJ2-1, with 10 bases lining up with TRBD2. In germline, CDR1 is SGHVS, CDR2 FQNEAQ. V was pared by 4 bases and J by 3 bases, with 3 bases of the junction left unmatched. The CDR3 extends over 15 amino acids. The CDR3 here is CASSSTSGYYNEQFF. Written as DNA, the CDR3 is TGTGCCAGCAGCTCGACTAGCGGGTACTACAATGAGCAGTTCTTC.

The V and J genes are TRBV29-1 and TRBJ2-3; TRBD1 matches at 7 bases. J was trimmed by 7 bases and V by 0 bases; bases with no gene match: 4. The CDR3 has 13 amino acids. CDR1 SQVTM and CDR2 ANQGSEA come from the germline V gene. CDR3 in amino acids: CSVEETRGNTQYF. Written as DNA, the CDR3 is TGCAGCGTTGAAGAAACCAGGGGGAATACGCAGTATTTT.

The chain has TRBV28 and TRBJ1-5, with 10 bases aligning to TRBD1. With 6 bases clipped from V and 1 base from J, the junction kept 12 bases outside the gene matches. This CDR3 has 18 residues. Germline loops: CDR1 MDHEN, CDR2 SYDVKM. The CDR3 sequence: CASSLVGQGDWSNQPQHF. CDR3 in DNA: TGTGCCAGCAGCCTCGTTGGACAGGGGGATTGGAGCAATCAGCCCCAGCATTTT.

A word on this clone: At one boundary the junction diverges from the germline segment, which might be a read error. The V gene is TRBV29-1, the J gene TRBJ2-7; TRBD2 matches 12 bases. The CDR3 loop spans 15 amino acids. Germline V gene data show CDR1 as SQVTM and CDR2 as ANQGSEA. CDR3 protein: CSVEGASGRAYEQYF. CDR3 in DNA: TGCAGCGTGGAAGGGGCTAGCGGGAGGGCCTACGAGCAGTACTTC.

This chain uses TRBV9 with TRBJ1-3; D call uncertain. Germline CDR1 and CDR2: SGDLS and YYNGEE. V gave up 0 bases and J gave up 4 bases, with 8 bases separating them. This CDR3 spans 14 amino acids. For the CDR3, the DNA is TGTGCCAGCAGCGTAGGGGCCGGAGGAAACACCATATATTTT. This gives the protein CASSVGAGGNTIYF.

The CDR3 here is CATTPTSGRGRRTQYF. DNA for the CDR3: TGTGCCACCACCCCGACTAGCGGGAGGGGGAGAAGGACCCAGTACTTC. The chain employs TRBV28 and TRBJ2-5; the match to TRBD2 covers 14 bases. Trimming took 10 bases from V and 7 from J; bases not matched to a gene: 14. The CDR3 runs 16 residues. Germline CDR1 reads MDHEN; CDR2 reads SYDVKM.